A selection of T cell receptor beta chains follows, all from one sample in a study of cytomegalovirus exposure and HLA in healthy donors. TCRdb's table, derived via immunoSEQ multiplex PCR, lists solely in-frame clones and lacks some. The profile covers roughly 200,000 clones, with about four fifths appearing a single time and about 3% taken by the ten largest. Material for sequencing was PBMCs. Receptors were obtained from a male donor in good health and CMV-seronegative. Each CDR3 is given with its conserved first and last residue. The D gene is left open where the match is weak. Size tells how often a clone was seen (once, few, many) or the class of an expanded clone, and some rows leave it out.

CDR3 DNA,CDR3 protein,CDR3 length,clone size,V gene,D gene,J gene
TGTGCCAGCAGTTATTCCTACAGGGATCAGCCCCAGCATTTT,CASSYSYRDQPQHF,14,.,TRBV6-5,.,TRBJ1-5
TGTGCCAGCGTCCCCACCGGGACACTCGGTGGCTACACCTTC,CASVPTGTLGGYTF,14,few,TRBV9,.,TRBJ1-2
TGTGCCAGCAGCCCCGGGGGGCGCACAGATACGCAGTATTTT,CASSPGGRTDTQYF,14,.,TRBV7-7,.,TRBJ2-3
TGTGCCACCAGCAGAGGGTTGACTAGCGCCTACGAGCAGTACTTC,CATSRGLTSAYEQYF,15,.,TRBV15,TRBD2,TRBJ2-7
TGTGCCAGCAACGACGTAGGGACAGGGGATAGTGGCTACACCTTC,CASNDVGTGDSGYTF,15,.,TRBV6-6,TRBD1,TRBJ1-2
TGTGCCAGCAGCTTTACAGGGATGAACACTGAAGCTTTCTTT,CASSFTGMNTEAFF,14,.,TRBV7-9,.,TRBJ1-1
TGTGCATATACAGGGATCTACCTCACAGATACGCAGTATTTT,CAYTGIYLTDTQYF,14,.,TRBV30,.,TRBJ2-3
TGTGCCAGCAGTCCAGCGGGGGCGAGGAAAAAACTGTTTTTT,CASSPAGARKKLFF,14,few,TRBV28,.,TRBJ1-4
TGTGCCAGCAGCCCAGGACAGGGAGCCTTCTACGAGCAGTACTTC,CASSPGQGAFYEQYF,15,.,TRBV7-3,TRBD1,TRBJ2-7
TGTGCCTGGAGAGGGGATGCCAATCAGCCCCAGCATTTT,CAWRGDANQPQHF,13,.,TRBV30,.,TRBJ1-5
TGTGCCTGGCACGGGGATACGCAGTATTTT,CAWHGDTQYF,10,.,TRBV30,.,TRBJ2-3
TGTGCCAGCAGTTACCGGAATGAGCAGTTCTTC,CASSYRNEQFF,11,.,TRBV6-6,.,TRBJ2-1
TGTGCCTGGAGTGTACAACGGGATCAGCCCCAGCATTTT,CAWSVQRDQPQHF,13,once,TRBV30,.,TRBJ1-5
TGTGCCAGCAGCCAAGAGGACGCCCCGCGGACTTACGAGCAGTACTTC,CASSQEDAPRTYEQYF,16,.,TRBV4-2,.,TRBJ2-7
TGTGCCAGCAGCGTTGGCCTAGGGGGCAATGAAAAACTGTTTTTT,CASSVGLGGNEKLFF,15,.,TRBV7-9,TRBD1,TRBJ1-4
TGTGCCTGGAGTGGGGGACTCGGTTCACCCCTCCACTTT,CAWSGGLGSPLHF,13,.,TRBV30,.,TRBJ1-6
TGTGCCAGCAGTCCTAGCGGGGGGGAGGCAGATACGCAGTATTTT,CASSPSGGEADTQYF,15,.,TRBV6-5,TRBD2,TRBJ2-3
TGTGCCAGCAGTTACGACGGACTAGCAGTTTACAATGAGCAGTTCTTC,CASSYDGLAVYNEQFF,16,.,TRBV6-6,TRBD2,TRBJ2-1
TGTGCCAGCAGCCTCAGACTAGCGGGAGGGCCAGATACGCAGTATTTT,CASSLRLAGGPDTQYF,16,.,TRBV5-4,TRBD2,TRBJ2-3
TGTGCCTGGAGTCAATTGGGACTACCCTACAATGAGCAGTTCTTC,CAWSQLGLPYNEQFF,15,.,TRBV30,TRBD2,TRBJ2-1
TGTGCCAGCAGTTCCATAGCGGGTGGGACTCAAGAGACCCAGTACTTC,CASSSIAGGTQETQYF,16,.,TRBV6-5,TRBD2,TRBJ2-5
TGTGCCAGTAGTATTGGGGGCCACACTGAAGCTTTCTTT,CASSIGGHTEAFF,13,.,TRBV19,.,TRBJ1-1